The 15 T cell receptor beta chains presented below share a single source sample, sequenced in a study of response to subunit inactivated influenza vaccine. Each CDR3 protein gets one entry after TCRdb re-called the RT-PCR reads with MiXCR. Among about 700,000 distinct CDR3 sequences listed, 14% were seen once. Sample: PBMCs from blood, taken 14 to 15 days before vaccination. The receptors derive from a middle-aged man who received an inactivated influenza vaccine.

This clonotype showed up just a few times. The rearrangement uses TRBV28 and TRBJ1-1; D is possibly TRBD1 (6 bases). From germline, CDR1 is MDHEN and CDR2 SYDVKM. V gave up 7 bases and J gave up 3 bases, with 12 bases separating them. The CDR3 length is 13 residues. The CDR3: CASNPGADTEAFF. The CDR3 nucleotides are TGTGCCAGCAATCCAGGGGCGGACACTGAAGCTTTCTTT.

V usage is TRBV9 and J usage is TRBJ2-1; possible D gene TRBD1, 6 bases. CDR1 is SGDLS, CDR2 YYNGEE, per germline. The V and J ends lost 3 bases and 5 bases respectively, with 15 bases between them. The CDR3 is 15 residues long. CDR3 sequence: CASSAGQGRNNEQFF. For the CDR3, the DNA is TGTGCCAGCAGCGCAGGTCAGGGGCGAAACAATGAGCAGTTCTTC.

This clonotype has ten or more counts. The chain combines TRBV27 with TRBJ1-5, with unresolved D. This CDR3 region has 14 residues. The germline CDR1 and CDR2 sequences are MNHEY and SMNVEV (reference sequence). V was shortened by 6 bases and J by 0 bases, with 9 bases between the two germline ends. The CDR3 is CASSTKSSNQPQHF. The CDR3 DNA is TGTGCCAGCAGCACTAAATCTAGCAATCAGCCCCAGCATTTT.

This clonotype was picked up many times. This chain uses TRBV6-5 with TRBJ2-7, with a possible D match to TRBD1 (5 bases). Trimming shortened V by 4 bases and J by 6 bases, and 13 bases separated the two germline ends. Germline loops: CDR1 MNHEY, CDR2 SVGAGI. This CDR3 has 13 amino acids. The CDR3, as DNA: TGTGCCAGCAGTTCGCCAGGGTCTTCCGAGCAGTACTTC. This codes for CASSSPGSSEQYF.

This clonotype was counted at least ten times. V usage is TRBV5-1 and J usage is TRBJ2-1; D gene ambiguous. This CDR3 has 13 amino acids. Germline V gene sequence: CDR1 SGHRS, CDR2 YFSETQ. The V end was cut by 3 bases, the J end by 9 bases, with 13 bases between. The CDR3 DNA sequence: TGCGCCAGCAGCTGGGGAACGGCCTTTGAGCAGTTCTTC. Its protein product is CASSWGTAFEQFF.

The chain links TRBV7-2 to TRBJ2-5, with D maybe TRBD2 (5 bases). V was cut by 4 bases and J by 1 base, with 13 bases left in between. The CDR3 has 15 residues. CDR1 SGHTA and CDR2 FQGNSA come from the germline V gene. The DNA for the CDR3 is TGTGCCAGCAGCTCCCCGGTGGGGAGCCAAGAGACCCAGTACTTC. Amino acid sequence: CASSSPVGSQETQYF.

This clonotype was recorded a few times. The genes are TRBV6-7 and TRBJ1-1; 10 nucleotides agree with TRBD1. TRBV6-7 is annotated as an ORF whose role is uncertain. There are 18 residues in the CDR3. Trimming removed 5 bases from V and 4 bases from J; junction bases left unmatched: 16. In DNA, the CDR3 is TGTGCCAGCAGTCGAGGACAGGGGGGATTATGGTCGGGCACTGAAGCTTTCTTT. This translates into CASSRGQGGLWSGTEAFF.

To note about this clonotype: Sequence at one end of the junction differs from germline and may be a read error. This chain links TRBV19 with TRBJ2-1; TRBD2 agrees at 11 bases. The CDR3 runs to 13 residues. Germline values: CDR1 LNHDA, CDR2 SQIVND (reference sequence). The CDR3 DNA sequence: TGTGCCAGTACCGCCACTTCTAGCGGGAGGTGGGTTTTC. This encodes CASTATSSGRWVF.

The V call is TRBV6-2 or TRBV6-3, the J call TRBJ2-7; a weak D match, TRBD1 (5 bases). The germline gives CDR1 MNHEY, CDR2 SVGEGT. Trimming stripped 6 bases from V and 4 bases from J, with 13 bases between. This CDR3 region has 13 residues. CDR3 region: CASRGAGYYEQYF. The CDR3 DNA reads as TGTGCCAGCAGAGGGGCAGGGTATTACGAGCAGTACTTC.

Here the CDR3 reads CASSLALGGGTFYEQYF. CDR3 sequence (DNA): TGTGCCAGCAGCTTAGCGCTGGGCGGGGGGACCTTCTACGAGCAGTACTTC. The rearrangement uses TRBV7-2 and TRBJ2-7, with TRBD2 matching 8 bases. The germline gives CDR1 SGHTA, CDR2 FQGNSA. The CDR3 totals 17 residues. V was pared by 0 bases and J by 3 bases, with 10 bases of the junction left unmatched. The whole variable domain, remainder taken from reference TRBV7-2 and TRBJ2-7, is GAGVSQSPSNKVTEKGKDVELRCDPISGHTALYWYRQSLGQGLEFLIYFQGNSAPDKSGLPSDRFSAERTGGSVSTLTIQRTQQEDSAVYLCASSLALGGGTFYEQYFGPGTRLTVT.

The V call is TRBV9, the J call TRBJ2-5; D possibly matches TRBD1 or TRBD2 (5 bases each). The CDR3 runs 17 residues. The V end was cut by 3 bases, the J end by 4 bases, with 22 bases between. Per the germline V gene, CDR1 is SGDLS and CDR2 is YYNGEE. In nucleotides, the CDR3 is TGTGCCAGCAGCGGCGCTGGGCTAGTTCGTGGGGGAGAGACCCAGTACTTC. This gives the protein CASSGAGLVRGGETQYF.

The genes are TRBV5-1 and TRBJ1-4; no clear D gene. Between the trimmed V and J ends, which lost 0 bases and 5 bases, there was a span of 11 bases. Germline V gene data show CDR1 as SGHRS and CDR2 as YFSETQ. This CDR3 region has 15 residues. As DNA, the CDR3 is TGCGCCAGCAGCTTGGGACGGCTCTCAAATGAAAAACTGTTTTTT. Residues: CASSLGRLSNEKLFF.

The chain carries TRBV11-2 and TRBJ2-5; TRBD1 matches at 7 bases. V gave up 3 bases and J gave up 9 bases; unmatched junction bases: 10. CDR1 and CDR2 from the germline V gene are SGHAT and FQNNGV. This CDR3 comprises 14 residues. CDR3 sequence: CASSFEGTAFSQYF. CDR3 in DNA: TGTGCCAGCAGCTTCGAGGGGACAGCTTTCTCCCAGTACTTC.

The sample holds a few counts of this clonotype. Written as DNA, the CDR3 is TGTGCCAGCAGGCCCGGGACAGGGAACTCCGAGCAGTACTTC. Translating it yields CASRPGTGNSEQYF. The chain employs TRBV28 and TRBJ2-7, with 9 nucleotides matching TRBD1. Losses at the gene ends were 6 bases for V and 6 bases for J; bases not matched to a gene: 9. Germline CDR1 reads MDHEN; CDR2 reads SYDVKM. The CDR3 loop spans 14 amino acids.

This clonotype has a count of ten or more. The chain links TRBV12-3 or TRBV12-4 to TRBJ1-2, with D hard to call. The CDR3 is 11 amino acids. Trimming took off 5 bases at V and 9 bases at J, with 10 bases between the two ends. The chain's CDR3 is CASSPGFSYTF. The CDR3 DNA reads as TGTGCCAGCAGTCCGGGTTTTAGCTACACCTTC.